What follows are 3 T cell receptor beta chains derived from one specimen sequenced in a study of cytomegalovirus exposure and HLA in healthy donors. Primers included in the PCR were 60 Vbeta and 13 Jbeta primers. Clones were sequenced by immunoSEQ multiplex PCR, and TCRdb holds only the in-frame ones, with some missing. The sample holds about 160,000 clones, under 80% seen once. The specimen sequenced was PBMCs. The receptor source for this set is a man aged 40-49 years in good health and CMV-seronegative.

The V gene is TRBV5-1, the J gene TRBJ2-5; a weak D match, TRBD1 (6 bases). The CDR3 runs to 13 residues. Germline CDR1 SGHRS, CDR2 YFSETQ. V was pared by 1 base and J by 2 bases, with 6 bases between. CDR3 DNA sequence: TGCGCCAGCAGCTTGCAGGGGCAAGAGACCCAGTACTTC. Protein: CASSLQGQETQYF.

The rearrangement uses TRBV27 and TRBJ2-3; D remains ambiguous. Trimming took 4 bases from V and 6 from J, leaving 17 bases between them. CDR3 length: 15 amino acids. Germline-derived CDR1 and CDR2 are MNHEY and SMNVEV (reference sequence). The DNA of the CDR3 is TGTGCCAGCAGTTCGTCGTCCCGCAGGCAGGATACGCAGTATTTT. Amino acids: CASSSSSRRQDTQYF.

This chain uses TRBV9 with TRBJ2-5, with 8 positions matching TRBD2. The germline V gene has CDR1 SGDLS and CDR2 YYNGEE. CDR3 length: 15 residues. V gave up 4 bases and J gave up 5 bases; unmatched junction bases: 10. The CDR3 DNA follows: TGTGCCAGCAGCCCCTACGGGGGGGCGGGGGAGACCCAGTACTTC. It is translated as CASSPYGGAGETQYF.